A selection of T cell receptor beta chains follows, all from one sample in a study of blood T cell repertoires in COVID-19. The method was immunoSEQ multiplex PCR; TCRdb's version includes in-frame clones alone and lacks a portion of them. The table has about 190,000 clones, more than 60% seen once. The sequencing sample was made of peripheral blood. The receptor set was obtained from a man over 45 who had recovered from COVID-19. Both conserved end residues are trimmed from each CDR3.

V,CDR3
TRBV7-6,ASSLAGTNRYEQY
TRBV5-1,ASSFAHGTIAETQY
TRBV4-1,ASSQDLSTSGRADTQY
TRBV5-1,ASRWAEAYNEQF
TRBV30,AWSTVRLRGNTEAF
TRBV3-1/TRBV3-2,ASSHNRRTGPGGELF
TRBV10-1,ASIREAGGERSPLH
TRBV4-3,ASSHGVGADRGTYEQY
TRBV15,ATSGRDPQETQY
TRBV5-5,ASSFGGPLYEQY
TRBV27,ASSLEGLAGGLGTDTQY
TRBV28,ASSLRLAGGYEQY
TRBV5-1,ASRDRRMEPLH
TRBV30,AWSANGEKLF
TRBV7-9,ASSSGEDTQY
TRBV19,ASSAWTSGRSDTQY
TRBV6-1,ASSGAGGTDTQY